One sample yielded the 5 T cell receptor beta chains listed below, sequenced in a study of a mutant IDH1 vaccine in newly diagnosed glioma. The time point is: week 5, during vaccination. Each dose delivered 300 ug of mutant IDH1 20-mer peptide subcutaneously with imiquimod. Antigens for these TCRs are unknown. Sequencing used immunoSEQ multiplex PCR; TCRdb keeps in-frame clones, though not all of them. The sample has some 38,000 clones, around 82% seen once. Specimen: PBMCs, collected from a glioma patient whose treatment included an IDH1 peptide vaccine. These receptors all stem from a man in his forties with glioma.

Written as DNA, the CDR3 is TGTGCCAGCAGTGAAGCGCCCCCAGTTCGCAATCAGCCCCAGCATTTT. Translated: CASSEAPPVRNQPQHF. The gene calls are TRBV2 and TRBJ1-5; D remains ambiguous. The CDR3 is 16 amino acids. The germline V gene has CDR1 SNHLY and CDR2 FYNNEI. Deletions cut 0 bases from V and 2 bases from J, with 11 bases between. The full variable domain, in which reference TRBV2 and TRBJ1-5 provide the parts outside the CDR3, is EPEVTQTPSHQVTQMGQEVILRCVPISNHLYFYWYRQILGQKVEFLVSFYNNEISEKSEIFDDQFSVERPDGSNFTLKIRSTKLEDSAMYFCASSEAPPVRNQPQHFGDGTRLSIL.

This clone has only a few counts. This specimen includes other DNA sequences encoding the same CDR3. This chain uses TRBV5-1 with TRBJ2-7, with D unresolved. The CDR3 length is 14 residues. Trimming stripped 0 bases from V and 2 bases from J, with 9 bases between. Germline V gene sequence: CDR1 SGHRS, CDR2 YFSETQ. The DNA of the CDR3 is TGCGCCAGCAGCTTGGTTGTATCCCCCTACGAGCAGTACTTC. Its protein is CASSLVVSPYEQYF.

This clone was seen a handful of times. V is TRBV7-2 and J is TRBJ1-1; TRBD1 aligns across 8 bases. The ends lost 4 bases at V and 1 base at J; junction bases unmatched: 11. The germline gives CDR1 SGHTA, CDR2 FQGNSA. This CDR3 has 17 residues. The CDR3, as DNA: TGTGCCAGCAGCTCGCAAACGCCGGGACAGGAGAACACTGAAGCTTTCTTT. Amino acid sequence: CASSSQTPGQENTEAFF.

J is TRBJ2-2 and V is TRBV4-2; D gene unclear. V shed 0 bases and J shed 4 bases, with 21 bases lying between them. The CDR3 loop spans 19 amino acids. Germline values: CDR1 LGHNA, CDR2 YNFKEQ. CDR3 in amino acids: CASSQDAPRSASSTGELFF. The CDR3 DNA sequence: TGTGCCAGCAGCCAAGACGCGCCTCGGTCGGCGTCGTCCACCGGGGAGCTGTTTTTT.

This sequence joins TRBV4-1 and TRBJ2-1, with a weak D call TRBD2 (7 bases). Germline V gene lookup returns CDR1 MGHRA and CDR2 YSYEKL. The CDR3 has 14 amino acids. Trimming shortened V by 0 bases and J by 8 bases, and 11 bases separated the two germline ends. The CDR3 reads CASSQDGGRDEQFF. For the CDR3, the DNA is TGCGCCAGCAGCCAAGACGGGGGGCGAGATGAGCAGTTCTTC.